Shown below are 15 T cell receptor beta chains from a single sample sequenced in a study of blood T cells in healthy people across ages. With a J-beta primer mix and a sample-barcoded 5' primer, a second PCR ran about 7 to 11 cycles. TCRdb reprocessed the 5' RACE reads with MiXCR, giving one entry per CDR3 protein. This table holds approximately 1.5 million distinct CDR3 sequences, roughly 32% found once. The sequencing input was blood. These receptors were obtained from a woman in her twenties or thirties in good health.

The CDR3 nucleotides read TGTGCCAGCAGCCCACGGGCGACTGTCCACGAGCAGTACTTC. Protein: CASSPRATVHEQYF. The V and J genes are TRBV6-2 or TRBV6-3 and TRBJ2-7; the D is unclear. The germline gives CDR1 MNHEY, CDR2 SVGEGT. The CDR3 contains 14 residues. With 6 bases removed from V and 5 bases from J, the gap between germline ends came to 17 bases.

The V call is TRBV4-1, the J call TRBJ2-5; possibly TRBD2 for D (6 bases). This CDR3 has 16 residues. The germline V gene encodes CDR1 MGHRA and CDR2 YSYEKL. V shed 0 bases and J shed 4 bases, with 15 bases lying between them. The CDR3 DNA follows: TGCGCCAGCAGCCAAGACTCAAGCGGGTACCTAGAGACCCAGTACTTC. It specifies CASSQDSSGYLETQYF.

As concerns this clonotype: A junction end diverges from the germline sequence, so it may reflect a read error. V is TRBV28 and J is TRBJ2-7; 8 bases line up with TRBD2. The CDR3 spans 14 residues. Germline V gene lookup returns CDR1 MDHEN and CDR2 SYDVKM. The CDR3 DNA reads as TGTGCCATCAGTTTTAGCGGGGATTCCTACGAGCAGTACTTC. This encodes CAISFSGDSYEQYF. The full variable domain, with the rest looked up from reference TRBV28 and TRBJ2-7, is DVKVTQSSRYLVKRTGEKVFLECVQDMDHENMFWYRQDPGLGLRLIYFSYDVKMKEKGDIPEGYSVSREKKERFSLILESASTNQTSMYLCAISFSGDSYEQYFGPGTRLTVT.

V is TRBV11-2 and J is TRBJ2-3; 11 bases map to TRBD2. CDR1 and CDR2 from the germline V gene are SGHAT and FQNNGV. This CDR3 region has 17 residues. Trimming at V came to 4 bases and at J to 2 bases, leaving 8 bases not matched to a gene. Here the CDR3 reads CASSSGTSGLYTDTQYF. The CDR3 DNA reads TGTGCCAGCAGCTCCGGGACTAGCGGACTATACACAGATACGCAGTATTTT.

The chain couples TRBV10-3 to TRBJ2-1; 7 bases line up with TRBD1. Germline V lookup: CDR1 ENHRY, CDR2 SYGVKD. The V segment lost 3 bases and the J segment 8 bases; nucleotides outside the gene matches: 7. CDR3 length: 14 amino acids. In DNA, the CDR3 is TGTGCCATCAGTGATCGGGACACAGGGGATGAGCAGTTCTTC. Protein product: CAISDRDTGDEQFF.

The chain links TRBV6-4 to TRBJ1-1; D is ambiguous. This CDR3 has 15 amino acids. Germline V gives CDR1 MRHNA, CDR2 SNTAGT. V lost 6 bases and J 0 bases, leaving 14 bases between the germline ends. This CDR3 is CASSPSWEMNTEAFF. Written as DNA, the CDR3 is TGTGCCAGCAGCCCTTCGTGGGAAATGAACACTGAAGCTTTCTTT.

This clonotype occurred a few times. DNA for the CDR3: TGCGCCAGCAGCCAGACAGGTCTAGAAAACATTCAGTACTTC. It yields the protein CASSQTGLENIQYF. This sequence joins TRBV4-1 and TRBJ2-4, with D perhaps TRBD1 (6 bases). The CDR3 sequence is 14 residues long. CDR1 and CDR2 from the germline V gene are MGHRA and YSYEKL. V lost 3 bases, J lost 5 bases, and 11 bases lay in between.

The V and J genes are TRBV4-1 and TRBJ1-2; the D is unclear. Per germline, CDR1 MGHRA and CDR2 YSYEKL. The V end was cut by 4 bases, the J end by 5 bases, with 11 bases between. There are 13 residues in the CDR3. In DNA form, the CDR3 reads TGCGCCAGCAGCCCAGGACGGGCTTATGGCTACACCTTC. Translated: CASSPGRAYGYTF.

The chain employs TRBV20-1 and TRBJ2-3; tentative D call: TRBD2 (5 bases). The CDR3 is 15 amino acids. Trimming removed 5 bases from V and 1 base from J, with 16 bases in between. CDR1 DFQATT and CDR2 SNEGSKA come from the germline V gene (reference sequence). The CDR3 protein is CSAGRLGEGTDTQYF. CDR3 sequence (DNA): TGCAGTGCTGGGCGGCTGGGAGAGGGCACAGATACGCAGTATTTT.

The rearrangement joins TRBV30 to TRBJ1-6; 8 positions match TRBD1. Germline CDR1 and CDR2: GTSNPN and SVGIG (reference sequence). The trim removed 4 bases at V and 9 bases at J, leaving 11 bases unmatched. This CDR3 has 15 residues. The CDR3, as DNA: TGTGCCTGGAAAATGGACAGGGCCAATGGTTCACCCCTCCACTTT. Its protein product is CAWKMDRANGSPLHF.

This clonotype occurred a few times. The V and J genes are TRBV28 and TRBJ2-3; no reliable D call. CDR3 length: 14 amino acids. V was clipped by 7 bases and J by 5 bases, with 16 bases between them. Germline V lookup: CDR1 MDHEN, CDR2 SYDVKM. The CDR3 DNA reads as TGTGCCAGCACCATAGACGTAAACCGAGATACGCAGTATTTT. Amino acid sequence: CASTIDVNRDTQYF.

The sample holds a few counts of this clonotype. The chain uses TRBV7-9 and TRBJ2-7; 7 bases are shared with TRBD1. The V and J ends lost 5 bases and 2 bases, in that order; junction bases with no gene match: 12. CDR1 is SEHNR and CDR2 is FQNEAQ in the germline V gene (reference sequence). This CDR3 comprises 16 residues. The CDR3 DNA follows: TGTGCCAGCAGCACCCCAGACAGGGAAGTTCCCTACGAGCAGTACTTC. It codes for CASSTPDREVPYEQYF.

This sequence joins TRBV7-9 and TRBJ2-3; 9 bases are shared with TRBD2. With 2 bases clipped from V and 4 bases from J, the junction kept 7 bases outside the gene matches. CDR1 is SEHNR, CDR2 FQNEAQ, per germline (reference sequence). CDR3 length: 16 amino acids. In DNA, the CDR3 is TGTGCCAGCAGCTTACCGGGTAGCGGGAGATCAGATACGCAGTATTTT. Protein: CASSLPGSGRSDTQYF. The full variable domain, completed using reference TRBV7-9 and TRBJ2-3, is DTGVSQNPRHKITKRGQNVTFRCDPISEHNRLYWYRQTLGQGPEFLTYFQNEAQLEKSRLLSDRFSAERPKGSFSTLEIQRTEQGDSAMYLCASSLPGSGRSDTQYFGPGTRLTVL.

The chain recombines TRBV20-1 with TRBJ1-4, with 7 bases fitting TRBD1. CDR1 is DFQATT, CDR2 SNEGSKA, per germline (reference sequence). The CDR3 is 16 residues long. V trimming: 2 bases; J trimming: 5 bases; junction bases outside the gene matches: 11. The CDR3 DNA sequence: TGCAGTGCTAGACAACGTCCGGGACAGAGGAATGAAAAACTGTTTTTT. This sequence encodes CSARQRPGQRNEKLFF.

This chain uses TRBV10-3 with TRBJ1-1, with no clear D. There are 13 residues in the CDR3. Per germline, CDR1 ENHRY and CDR2 SYGVKD. V lost 3 bases and J lost 4, with 9 bases in between. Written as DNA, the CDR3 is TGTGCCATCAGTGAAGACCGGCGCACTGAAGCTTTCTTT. It encodes CAISEDRRTEAFF.